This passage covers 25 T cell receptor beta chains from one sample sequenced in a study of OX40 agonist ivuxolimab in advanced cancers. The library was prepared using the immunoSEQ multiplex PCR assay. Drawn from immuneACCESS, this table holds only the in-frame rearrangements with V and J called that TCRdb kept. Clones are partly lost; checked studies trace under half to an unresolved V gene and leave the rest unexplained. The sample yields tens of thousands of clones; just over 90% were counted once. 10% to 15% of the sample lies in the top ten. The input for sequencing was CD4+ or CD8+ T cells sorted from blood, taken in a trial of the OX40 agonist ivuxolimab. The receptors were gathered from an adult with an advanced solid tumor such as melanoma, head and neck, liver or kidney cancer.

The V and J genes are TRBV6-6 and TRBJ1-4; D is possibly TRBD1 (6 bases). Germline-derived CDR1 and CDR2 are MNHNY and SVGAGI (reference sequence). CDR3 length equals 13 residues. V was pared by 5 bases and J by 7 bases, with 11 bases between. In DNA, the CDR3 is TGTGCCAGCAGTACGGACAGCTCTGAAAAACTGTTTTTT. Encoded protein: CASSTDSSEKLFF.

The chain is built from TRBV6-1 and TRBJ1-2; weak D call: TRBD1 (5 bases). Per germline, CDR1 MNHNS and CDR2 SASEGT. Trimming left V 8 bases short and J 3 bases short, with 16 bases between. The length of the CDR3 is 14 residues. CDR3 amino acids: CASLPYFRDYGYTF. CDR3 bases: TGTGCCAGCCTCCCTTATTTCAGGGACTATGGCTACACCTTC.

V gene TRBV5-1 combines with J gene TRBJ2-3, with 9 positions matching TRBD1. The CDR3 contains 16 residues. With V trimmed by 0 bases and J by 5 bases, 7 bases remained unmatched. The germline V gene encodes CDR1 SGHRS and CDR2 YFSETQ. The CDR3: CASSLGRTGAGDTQYF. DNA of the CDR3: TGCGCCAGCAGCTTGGGGCGGACAGGGGCAGGAGATACGCAGTATTTT.

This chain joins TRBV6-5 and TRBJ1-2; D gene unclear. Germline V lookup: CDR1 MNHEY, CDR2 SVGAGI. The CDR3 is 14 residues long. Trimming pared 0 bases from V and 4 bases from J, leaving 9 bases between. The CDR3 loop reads CASSYSVRTYGYTF. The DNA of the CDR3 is TGTGCCAGCAGTTACTCGGTCAGAACCTATGGCTACACCTTC.

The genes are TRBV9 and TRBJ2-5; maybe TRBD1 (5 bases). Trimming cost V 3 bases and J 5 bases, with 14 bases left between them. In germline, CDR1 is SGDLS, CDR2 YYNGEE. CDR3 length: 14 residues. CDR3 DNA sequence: TGTGCCAGCAGCGGATCAGGGTTTTGGGAGACCCAGTACTTC. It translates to CASSGSGFWETQYF.

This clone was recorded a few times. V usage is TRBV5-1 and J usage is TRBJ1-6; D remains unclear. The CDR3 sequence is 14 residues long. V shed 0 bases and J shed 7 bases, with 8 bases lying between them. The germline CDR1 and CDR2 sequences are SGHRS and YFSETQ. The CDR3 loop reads CASSLGVENSPLHF. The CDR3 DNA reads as TGCGCCAGCAGCTTGGGGGTAGAAAATTCACCCCTCCACTTT. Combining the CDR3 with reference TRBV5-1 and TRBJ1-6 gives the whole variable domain KAGVTQTPRYLIKTRGQQVTLSCSPISGHRSVSWYQQTPGQGLQFLFEYFSETQRNKGNFPGRFSGRQFSNSRSEMNVSTLELGDSALYLCASSLGVENSPLHFGNGTRLTVT.

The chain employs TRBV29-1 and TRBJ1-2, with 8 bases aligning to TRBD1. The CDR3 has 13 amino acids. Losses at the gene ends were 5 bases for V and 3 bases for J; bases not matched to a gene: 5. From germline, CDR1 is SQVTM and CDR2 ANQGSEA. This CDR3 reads CSVTQGADYGYTF. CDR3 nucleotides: TGCAGCGTTACCCAGGGGGCGGACTATGGCTACACCTTC.

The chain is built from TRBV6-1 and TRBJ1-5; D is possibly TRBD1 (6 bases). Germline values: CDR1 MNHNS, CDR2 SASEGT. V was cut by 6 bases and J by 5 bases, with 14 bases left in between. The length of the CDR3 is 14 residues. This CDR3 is CASSLDRSYQPQHF. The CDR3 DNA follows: TGTGCCAGCAGCCTTGACAGGAGCTATCAGCCCCAGCATTTT.

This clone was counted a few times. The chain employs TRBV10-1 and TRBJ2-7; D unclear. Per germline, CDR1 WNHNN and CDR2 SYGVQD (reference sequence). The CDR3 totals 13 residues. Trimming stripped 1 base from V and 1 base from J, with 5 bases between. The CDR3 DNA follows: TGCGCCAGCAGTGAGTGGCGATCCTACGAGCAGTACTTC. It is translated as CASSEWRSYEQYF.

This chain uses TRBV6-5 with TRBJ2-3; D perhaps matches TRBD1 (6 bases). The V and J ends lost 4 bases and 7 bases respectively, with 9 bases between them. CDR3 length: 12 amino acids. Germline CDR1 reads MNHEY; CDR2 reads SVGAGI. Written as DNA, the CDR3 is TGTGCCAGCAGTTCACAGGGTAATACGCAGTATTTT. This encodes CASSSQGNTQYF.

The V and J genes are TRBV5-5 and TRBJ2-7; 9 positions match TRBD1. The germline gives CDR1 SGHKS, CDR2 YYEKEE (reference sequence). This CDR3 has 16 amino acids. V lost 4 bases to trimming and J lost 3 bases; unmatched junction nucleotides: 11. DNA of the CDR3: TGTGCCAGCAGCCAAAAGGACAGGGGAGATCTCTACGAGCAGTACTTC. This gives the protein CASSQKDRGDLYEQYF.

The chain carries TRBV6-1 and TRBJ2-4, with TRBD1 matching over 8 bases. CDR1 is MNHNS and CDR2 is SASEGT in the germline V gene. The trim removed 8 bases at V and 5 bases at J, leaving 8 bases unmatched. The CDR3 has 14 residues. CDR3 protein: CASGYRGRENIQYF. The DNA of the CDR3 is TGTGCCAGCGGGTACAGGGGGAGAGAAAACATTCAGTACTTC.

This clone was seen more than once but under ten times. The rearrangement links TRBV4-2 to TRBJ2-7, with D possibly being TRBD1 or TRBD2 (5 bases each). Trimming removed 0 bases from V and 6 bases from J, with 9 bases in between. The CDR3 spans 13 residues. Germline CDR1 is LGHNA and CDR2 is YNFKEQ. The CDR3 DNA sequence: TGTGCCAGCAGCCAAGATCCCGGGACCGAGCAGTACTTC. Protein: CASSQDPGTEQYF.

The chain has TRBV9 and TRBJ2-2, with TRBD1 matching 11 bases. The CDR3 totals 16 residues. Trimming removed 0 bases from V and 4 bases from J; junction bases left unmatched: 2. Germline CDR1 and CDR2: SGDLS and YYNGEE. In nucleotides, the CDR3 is TGTGCCAGCAGCGTAGTTGGGACAGGGGGCACCGGGGAGCTGTTTTTT. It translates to CASSVVGTGGTGELFF.

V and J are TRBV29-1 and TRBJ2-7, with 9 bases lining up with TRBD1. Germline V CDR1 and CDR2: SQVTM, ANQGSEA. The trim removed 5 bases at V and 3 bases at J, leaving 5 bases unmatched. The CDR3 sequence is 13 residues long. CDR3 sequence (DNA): TGCAGCGTTCAACAGGGGGCCATCTACGAGCAGTACTTC. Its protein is CSVQQGAIYEQYF.

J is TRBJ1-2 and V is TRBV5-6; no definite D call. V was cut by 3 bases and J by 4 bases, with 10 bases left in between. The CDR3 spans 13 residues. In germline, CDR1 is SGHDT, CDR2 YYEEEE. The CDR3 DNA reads TGTGCCAGCAGCTCCGGGGTAGGCTATGGCTACACCTTC. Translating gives CASSSGVGYGYTF.

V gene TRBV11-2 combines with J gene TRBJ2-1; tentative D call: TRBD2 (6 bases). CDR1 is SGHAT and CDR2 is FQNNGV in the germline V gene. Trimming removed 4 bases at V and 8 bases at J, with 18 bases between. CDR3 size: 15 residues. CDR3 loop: CASSSISGEVDEQFF. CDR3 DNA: TGTGCCAGCAGCTCGATCTCGGGAGAGGTGGATGAGCAGTTCTTC.

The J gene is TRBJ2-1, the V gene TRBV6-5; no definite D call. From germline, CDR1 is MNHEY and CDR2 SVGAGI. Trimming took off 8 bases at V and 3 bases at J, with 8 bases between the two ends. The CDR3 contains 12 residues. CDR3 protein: CASRRGYNEQFF. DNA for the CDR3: TGTGCCAGCCGCCGAGGCTACAATGAGCAGTTCTTC.

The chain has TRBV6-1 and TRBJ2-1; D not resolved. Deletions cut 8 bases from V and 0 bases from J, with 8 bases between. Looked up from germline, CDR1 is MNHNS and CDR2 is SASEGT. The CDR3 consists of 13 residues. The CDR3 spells CASRQDSYNEQFF. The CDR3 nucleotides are TGTGCCAGCCGGCAGGACTCCTACAATGAGCAGTTCTTC.

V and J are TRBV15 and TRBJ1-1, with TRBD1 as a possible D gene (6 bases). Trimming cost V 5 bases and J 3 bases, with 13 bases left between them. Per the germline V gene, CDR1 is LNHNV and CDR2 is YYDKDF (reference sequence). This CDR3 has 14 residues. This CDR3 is CATSGQLVDTEAFF. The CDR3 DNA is TGTGCCACCAGCGGACAGTTAGTCGACACTGAAGCTTTCTTT. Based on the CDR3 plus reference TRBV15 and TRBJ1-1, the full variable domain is DAMVIQNPRYQVTQFGKPVTLSCSQTLNHNVMYWYQQKSSQAPKLLFHYYDKDFNNEADTPDNFQSRRPNTSFCFLDIRSPGLGDTAMYLCATSGQLVDTEAFFGQGTRLTVV.

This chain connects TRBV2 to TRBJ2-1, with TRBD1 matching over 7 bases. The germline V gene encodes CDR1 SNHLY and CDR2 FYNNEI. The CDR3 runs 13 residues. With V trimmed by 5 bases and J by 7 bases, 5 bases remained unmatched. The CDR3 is CASSRTRGNEQFF. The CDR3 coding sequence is TGTGCCAGCAGTCGAACCAGGGGGAATGAGCAGTTCTTC.

This CDR3 is CASSLFGQGRFEQYF. In nucleotides, the CDR3 is TGCGCCAGCAGCTTGTTCGGACAGGGGAGGTTCGAGCAGTACTTC. V is TRBV5-1 and J is TRBJ2-7; 9 positions agree with TRBD1. Germline V gene data show CDR1 as SGHRS and CDR2 as YFSETQ. Germline trimming cut 1 base from V and 6 bases from J; bases unmatched to any gene: 8. The CDR3 spans 15 residues.

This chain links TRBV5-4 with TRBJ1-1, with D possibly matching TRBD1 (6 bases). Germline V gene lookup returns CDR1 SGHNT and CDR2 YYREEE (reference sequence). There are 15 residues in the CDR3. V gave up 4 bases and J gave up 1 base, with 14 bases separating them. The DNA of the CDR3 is TGTGCCAGCAGCCCGCGGGGGGGCAGGAACACTGAAGCTTTCTTT. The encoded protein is CASSPRGGRNTEAFF.

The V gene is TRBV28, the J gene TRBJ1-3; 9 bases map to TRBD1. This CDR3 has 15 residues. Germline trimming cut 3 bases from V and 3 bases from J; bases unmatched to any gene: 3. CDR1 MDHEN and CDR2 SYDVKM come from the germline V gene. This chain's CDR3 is CASSLDRGGGNTIYF. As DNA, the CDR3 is TGTGCCAGCAGTTTGGACAGGGGTGGTGGAAACACCATATATTTT. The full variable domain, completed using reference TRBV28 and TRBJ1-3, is DVKVTQSSRYLVKRTGEKVFLECVQDMDHENMFWYRQDPGLGLRLIYFSYDVKMKEKGDIPEGYSVSREKKERFSLILESASTNQTSMYLCASSLDRGGGNTIYFGEGSWLTVV.

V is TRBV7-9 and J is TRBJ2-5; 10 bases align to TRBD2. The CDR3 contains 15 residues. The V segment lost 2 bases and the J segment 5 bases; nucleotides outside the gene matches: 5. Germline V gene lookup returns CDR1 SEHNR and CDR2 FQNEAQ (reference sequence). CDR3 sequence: CASSLSGGAVETQYF. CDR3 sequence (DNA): TGTGCCAGCAGCTTAAGCGGGGGGGCCGTGGAGACCCAGTACTTC. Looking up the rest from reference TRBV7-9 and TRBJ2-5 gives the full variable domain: DTGVSQNPRHKITKRGQNVTFRCDPISEHNRLYWYRQTLGQGPEFLTYFQNEAQLEKSRLLSDRFSAERPKGSFSTLEIQRTEQGDSAMYLCASSLSGGAVETQYFGPGTRLLVL.